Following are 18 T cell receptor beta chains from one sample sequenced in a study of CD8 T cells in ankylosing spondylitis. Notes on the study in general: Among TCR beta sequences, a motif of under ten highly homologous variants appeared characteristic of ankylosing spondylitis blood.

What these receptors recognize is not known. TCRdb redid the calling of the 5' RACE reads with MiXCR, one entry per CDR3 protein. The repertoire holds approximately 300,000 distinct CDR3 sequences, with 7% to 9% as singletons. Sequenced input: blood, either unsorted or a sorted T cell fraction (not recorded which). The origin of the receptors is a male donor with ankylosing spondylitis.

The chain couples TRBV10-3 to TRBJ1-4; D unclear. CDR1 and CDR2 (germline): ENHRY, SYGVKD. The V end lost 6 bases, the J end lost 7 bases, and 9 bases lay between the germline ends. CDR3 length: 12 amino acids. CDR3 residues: CAIRGDGEKLFF. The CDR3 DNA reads TGTGCCATCAGAGGCGACGGTGAAAAACTGTTTTTT.

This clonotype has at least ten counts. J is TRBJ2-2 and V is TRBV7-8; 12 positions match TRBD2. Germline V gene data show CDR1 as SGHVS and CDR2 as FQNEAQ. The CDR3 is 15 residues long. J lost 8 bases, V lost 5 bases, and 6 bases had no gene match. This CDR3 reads CASSQLLAGGGELFF. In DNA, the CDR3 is TGTGCCAGCAGCCAGCTACTAGCGGGAGGAGGGGAGCTGTTTTTT.

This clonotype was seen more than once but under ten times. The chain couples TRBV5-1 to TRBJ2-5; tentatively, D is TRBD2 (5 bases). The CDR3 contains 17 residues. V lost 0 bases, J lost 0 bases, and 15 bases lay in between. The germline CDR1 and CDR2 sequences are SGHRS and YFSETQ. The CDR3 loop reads CASSLGRVQENQETQYF. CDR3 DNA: TGCGCCAGCAGCTTGGGGCGGGTTCAAGAGAACCAAGAGACCCAGTACTTC.

The CDR3 sequence is CASSLTGGPADEKLFF. CDR3 DNA: TGTGCCAGCAGCTTAACGGGGGGGCCGGCGGATGAAAAACTGTTTTTT. This chain joins TRBV7-3 and TRBJ1-4, with D possibly TRBD1 on 6 matching bases. Germline V gives CDR1 SGHTA, CDR2 FQGTGA. Trimming removed 0 bases from V and 6 bases from J, with 14 bases in between. This CDR3 is 16 amino acids long.

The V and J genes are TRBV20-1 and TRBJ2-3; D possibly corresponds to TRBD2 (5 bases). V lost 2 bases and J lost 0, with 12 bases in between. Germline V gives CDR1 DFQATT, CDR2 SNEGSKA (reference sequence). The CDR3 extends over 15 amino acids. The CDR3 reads CSARHGLHSTDTQYF. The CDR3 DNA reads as TGCAGTGCTAGACACGGACTGCACAGCACAGATACGCAGTATTTT.

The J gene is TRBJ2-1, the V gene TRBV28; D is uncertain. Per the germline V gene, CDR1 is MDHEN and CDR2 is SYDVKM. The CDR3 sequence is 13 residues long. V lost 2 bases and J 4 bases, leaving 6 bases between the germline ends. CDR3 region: CASSLLEYNEQFF. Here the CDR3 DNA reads TGTGCCAGCAGTTTACTAGAATACAATGAGCAGTTCTTC.

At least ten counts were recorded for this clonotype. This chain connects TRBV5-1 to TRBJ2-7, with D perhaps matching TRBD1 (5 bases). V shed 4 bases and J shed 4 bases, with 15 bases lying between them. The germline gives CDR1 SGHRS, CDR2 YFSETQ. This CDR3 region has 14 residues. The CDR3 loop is CASSHGPAGYEQYF. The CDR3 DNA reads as TGCGCCAGCAGCCACGGACCCGCAGGGTACGAGCAGTACTTC. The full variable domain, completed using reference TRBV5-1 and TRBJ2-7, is KAGVTQTPRYLIKTRGQQVTLSCSPISGHRSVSWYQQTPGQGLQFLFEYFSETQRNKGNFPGRFSGRQFSNSRSEMNVSTLELGDSALYLCASSHGPAGYEQYFGPGTRLTVT.

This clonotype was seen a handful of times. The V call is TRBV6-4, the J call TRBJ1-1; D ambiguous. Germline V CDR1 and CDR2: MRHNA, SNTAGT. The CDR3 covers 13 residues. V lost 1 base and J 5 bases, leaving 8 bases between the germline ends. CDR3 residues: CASSDLPRTEAFF. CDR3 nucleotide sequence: TGTGCCAGCAGTGACTTGCCTAGGACTGAAGCTTTCTTT.

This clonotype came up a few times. CDR3 in amino acids: CASSLLGNEKLFF. Written as DNA, the CDR3 is TGTGCCAGCAGTTTACTGGGGAATGAAAAACTGTTTTTT. The gene calls are TRBV27 and TRBJ1-4; no definite D call. Germline lookup yields CDR1 MNHEY and CDR2 SMNVEV (reference sequence). There are 13 residues in the CDR3. The V and J ends lost 2 bases and 5 bases respectively, with 6 bases between them. The variable domain in full, with the rest retrieved from reference TRBV27 and TRBJ1-4, is EAQVTQNPRYLITVTGKKLTVTCSQNMNHEYMSWYRQDPGLGLRQIYYSMNVEVTDKGDVPEGYKVSRKEKRNFPLILESPSPNQTSLYFCASSLLGNEKLFFGSGTQLSVL.

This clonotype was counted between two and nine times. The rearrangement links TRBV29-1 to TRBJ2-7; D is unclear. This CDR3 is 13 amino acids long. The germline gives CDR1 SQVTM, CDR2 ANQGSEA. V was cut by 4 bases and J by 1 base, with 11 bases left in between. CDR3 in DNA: TGCAGCGTTGCGCTCCTCGCATCCTACGAGCAGTACTTC. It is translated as CSVALLASYEQYF.

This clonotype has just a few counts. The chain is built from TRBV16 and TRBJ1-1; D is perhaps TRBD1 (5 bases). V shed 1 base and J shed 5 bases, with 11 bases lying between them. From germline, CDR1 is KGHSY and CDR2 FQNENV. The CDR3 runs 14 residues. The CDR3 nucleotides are TGTGCCAGCAGCCAATATGGGGGTTCGACTGAAGCTTTCTTT. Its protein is CASSQYGGSTEAFF.

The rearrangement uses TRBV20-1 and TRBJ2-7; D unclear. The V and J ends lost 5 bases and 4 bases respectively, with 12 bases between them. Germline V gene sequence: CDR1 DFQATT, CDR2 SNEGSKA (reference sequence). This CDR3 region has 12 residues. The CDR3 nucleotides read TGCAGTGCTGGGCTAGTTAAATACGAGCAGTACTTC. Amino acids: CSAGLVKYEQYF.

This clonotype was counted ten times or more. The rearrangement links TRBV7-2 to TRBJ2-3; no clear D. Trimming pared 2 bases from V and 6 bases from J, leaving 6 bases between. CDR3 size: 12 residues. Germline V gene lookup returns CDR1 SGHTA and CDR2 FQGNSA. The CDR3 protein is CASSLIRDTQYF. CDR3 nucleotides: TGTGCCAGCAGCTTAATCCGGGATACGCAGTATTTT. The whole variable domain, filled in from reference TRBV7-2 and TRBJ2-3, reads GAGVSQSPSNKVTEKGKDVELRCDPISGHTALYWYRQSLGQGLEFLIYFQGNSAPDKSGLPSDRFSAERTGGSVSTLTIQRTQQEDSAVYLCASSLIRDTQYFGPGTRLTVL.

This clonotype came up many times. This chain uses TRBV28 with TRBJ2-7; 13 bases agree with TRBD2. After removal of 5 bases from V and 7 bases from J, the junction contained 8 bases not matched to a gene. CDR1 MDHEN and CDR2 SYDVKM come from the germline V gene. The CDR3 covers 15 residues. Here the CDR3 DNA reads TGTGCCAGCAGTACCCCGGGACTAGCGGGACGAGAGCAGTACTTC. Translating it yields CASSTPGLAGREQYF. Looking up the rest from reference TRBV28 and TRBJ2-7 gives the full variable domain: DVKVTQSSRYLVKRTGEKVFLECVQDMDHENMFWYRQDPGLGLRLIYFSYDVKMKEKGDIPEGYSVSREKKERFSLILESASTNQTSMYLCASSTPGLAGREQYFGPGTRLTVT.

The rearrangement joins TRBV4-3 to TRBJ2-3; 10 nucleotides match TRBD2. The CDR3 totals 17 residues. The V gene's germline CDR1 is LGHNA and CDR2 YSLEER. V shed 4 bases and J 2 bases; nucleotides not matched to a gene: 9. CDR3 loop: CASSLAVAGGSTDTQYF. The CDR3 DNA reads TGCGCCAGCAGCCTAGCTGTAGCGGGAGGCTCCACAGATACGCAGTATTTT.

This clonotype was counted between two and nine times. The CDR3 sequence: CASSLGREYNEQFF. CDR3 nucleotides: TGTGCCAGCAGCTTGGGGCGAGAATACAATGAGCAGTTCTTC. This chain joins TRBV5-4 and TRBJ2-1; D is uncertain. Germline CDR1 reads SGHNT; CDR2 reads YYREEE (reference sequence). The CDR3 extends over 14 amino acids. Trimming took 0 bases from V and 4 from J, leaving 8 bases between them.

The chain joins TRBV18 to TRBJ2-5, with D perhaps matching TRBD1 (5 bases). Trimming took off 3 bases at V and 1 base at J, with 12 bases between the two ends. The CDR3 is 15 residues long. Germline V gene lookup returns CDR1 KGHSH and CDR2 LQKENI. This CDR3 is CASSPRESVQETQYF. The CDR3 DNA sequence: TGTGCCAGCTCACCCAGGGAAAGCGTCCAAGAGACCCAGTACTTC.

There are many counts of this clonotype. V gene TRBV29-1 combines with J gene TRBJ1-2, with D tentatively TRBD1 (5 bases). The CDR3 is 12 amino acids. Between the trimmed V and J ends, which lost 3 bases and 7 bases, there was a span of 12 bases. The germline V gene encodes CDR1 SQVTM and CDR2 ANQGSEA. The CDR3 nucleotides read TGCAGCGTTGATAGGCAGGGAATTGGCTACACCTTC. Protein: CSVDRQGIGYTF.